The source of this TCR beta chain is a study of beta chain features in type 1 diabetes. With 3 bases clipped from V and 15 bases from J, the junction kept 17 bases outside the gene matches. Germline V CDR1 and CDR2: LNHNV, YYDKDF (reference sequence). The CDR3 is 17 amino acids. Expressed TCRB transcripts were sequenced after all isolated RNA was converted to cDNA. Naive, central memory and regulatory T cell samples averaged about 3.57 million immunoSEQ reads each. Libraries were prepared by immunoSEQ multiplex PCR; TCRdb keeps only in-frame clonotypes and omits some of them. The data show fewer than 450,000 clones, 13% seen once. Every donor provided one heparinised blood draw, which averaged around 110 mL. The authors sorted CD4+ naive, central memory, regulatory and stem cell-like memory cells via CD45RO/CCR7/CD25/CD127/CD95/CD27. Study-wide points: Moderate yet significant TCRB CDR3 shortening was seen in Type 1 diabetes patients in all four CD4+ subsets. Sequencing the cDNA could make cells with high TCR expression show up more than they should.

Note on this clone: Its antigen is unidentified.

The rearrangement uses TRBV15 and TRBJ2-1; 13 bases match TRBD2. The receptor's source is a woman under 30 with type 1 diabetes. The sample taken for sequencing was naive CD4+ T cells from blood. CDR3 region: CATSSAVTSGRANLWFF. The CDR3 nucleotides are TGTGCCACCAGCAGCGCCGTTACTAGCGGGAGGGCCAATTTGTGGTTCTTC.